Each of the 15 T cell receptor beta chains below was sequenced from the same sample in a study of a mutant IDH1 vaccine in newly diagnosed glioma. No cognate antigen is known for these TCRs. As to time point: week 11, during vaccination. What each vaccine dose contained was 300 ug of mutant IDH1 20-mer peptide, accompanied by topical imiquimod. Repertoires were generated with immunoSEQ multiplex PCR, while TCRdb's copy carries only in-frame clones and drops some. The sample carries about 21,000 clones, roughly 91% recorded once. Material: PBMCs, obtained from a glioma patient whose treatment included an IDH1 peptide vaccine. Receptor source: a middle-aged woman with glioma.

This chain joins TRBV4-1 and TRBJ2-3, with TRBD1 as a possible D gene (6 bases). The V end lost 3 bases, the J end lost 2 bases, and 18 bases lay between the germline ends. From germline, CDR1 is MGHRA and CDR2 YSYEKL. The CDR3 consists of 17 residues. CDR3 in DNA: TGCGCCAGCAGCCACCTACCCACAGGGTCAGACACAGATACGCAGTATTTT. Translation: CASSHLPTGSDTDTQYF.

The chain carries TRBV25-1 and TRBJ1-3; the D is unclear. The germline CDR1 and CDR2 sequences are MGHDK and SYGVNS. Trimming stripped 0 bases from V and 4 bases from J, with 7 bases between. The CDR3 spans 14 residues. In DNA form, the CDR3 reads TGTGCCAGCAGTGAATATTGGAACGGAAACACCATATATTTT. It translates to CASSEYWNGNTIYF.

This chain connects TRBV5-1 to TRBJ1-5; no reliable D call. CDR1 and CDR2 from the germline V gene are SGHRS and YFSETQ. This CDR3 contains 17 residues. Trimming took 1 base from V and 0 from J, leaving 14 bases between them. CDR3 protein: CASSLPGSEYSNQPQHF. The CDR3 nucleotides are TGCGCCAGCAGCTTGCCGGGGTCGGAATATAGCAATCAGCCCCAGCATTTT. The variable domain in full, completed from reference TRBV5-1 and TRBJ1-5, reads KAGVTQTPRYLIKTRGQQVTLSCSPISGHRSVSWYQQTPGQGLQFLFEYFSETQRNKGNFPGRFSGRQFSNSRSEMNVSTLELGDSALYLCASSLPGSEYSNQPQHFGDGTRLSIL.

The CDR3 loop reads CASSSGGENGYTF. CDR3 coding DNA: TGTGCCAGCAGTTCAGGGGGTGAGAATGGCTACACCTTC. The chain carries TRBV6-4 and TRBJ1-2; 7 bases are shared with TRBD1. This CDR3 is built from 13 residues. The V gene's germline CDR1 is MRHNA and CDR2 SNTAGT. The trim removed 5 bases at V and 6 bases at J, leaving 6 bases unmatched.

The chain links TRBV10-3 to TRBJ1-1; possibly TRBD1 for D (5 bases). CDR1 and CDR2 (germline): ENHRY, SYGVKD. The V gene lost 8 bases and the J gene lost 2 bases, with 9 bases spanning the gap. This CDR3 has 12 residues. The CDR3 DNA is TGTGCCATCGGGACGGGTAACACTGAAGCTTTCTTT. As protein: CAIGTGNTEAFF.

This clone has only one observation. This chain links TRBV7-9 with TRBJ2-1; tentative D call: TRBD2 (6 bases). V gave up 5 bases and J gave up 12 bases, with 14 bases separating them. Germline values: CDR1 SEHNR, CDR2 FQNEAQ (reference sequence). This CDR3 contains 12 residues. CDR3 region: CASSPGGSGQFF. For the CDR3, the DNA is TGTGCCAGCAGCCCTGGGGGGTCGGGGCAGTTCTTC.

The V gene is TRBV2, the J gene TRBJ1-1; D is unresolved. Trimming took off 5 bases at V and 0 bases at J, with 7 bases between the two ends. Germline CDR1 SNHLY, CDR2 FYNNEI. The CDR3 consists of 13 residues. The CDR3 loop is CASSLGMNTEAFF. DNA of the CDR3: TGTGCCAGCAGTCTAGGCATGAACACTGAAGCTTTCTTT.

The CDR3 region has the DNA TGCGCCAGCAGCTACCGCAGGGGGTATGGCTACACCTTC. As protein: CASSYRRGYGYTF. The J gene is TRBJ1-2, the V gene TRBV5-1; TRBD1 aligns across 7 bases. CDR1 is SGHRS and CDR2 is YFSETQ in the germline V gene. The CDR3 has 13 residues. V was pared by 3 bases and J by 5 bases, with 4 bases of the junction left unmatched.

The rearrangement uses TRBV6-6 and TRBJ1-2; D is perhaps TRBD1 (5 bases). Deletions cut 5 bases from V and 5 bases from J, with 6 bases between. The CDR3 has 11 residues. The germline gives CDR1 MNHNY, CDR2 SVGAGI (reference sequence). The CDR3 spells CASSPGYGYTF. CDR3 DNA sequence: TGTGCCAGCAGTCCAGGGTATGGCTACACCTTC.

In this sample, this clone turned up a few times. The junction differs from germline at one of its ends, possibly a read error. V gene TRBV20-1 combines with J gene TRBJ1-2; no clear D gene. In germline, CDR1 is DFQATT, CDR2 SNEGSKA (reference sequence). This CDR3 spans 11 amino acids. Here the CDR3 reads CSARIAAEGFF. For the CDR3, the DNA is TGCAGTGCTAGAATTGCGGCAGAAGGATTCTTC.

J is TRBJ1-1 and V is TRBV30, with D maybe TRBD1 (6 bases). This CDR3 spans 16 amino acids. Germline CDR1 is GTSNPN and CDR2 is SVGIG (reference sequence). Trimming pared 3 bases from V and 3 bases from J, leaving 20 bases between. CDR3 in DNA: TGTGCCTGGAGGAGGGGTGAGGGGGGGGCTTACACTGAAGCTTTCTTT. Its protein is CAWRRGEGGAYTEAFF.

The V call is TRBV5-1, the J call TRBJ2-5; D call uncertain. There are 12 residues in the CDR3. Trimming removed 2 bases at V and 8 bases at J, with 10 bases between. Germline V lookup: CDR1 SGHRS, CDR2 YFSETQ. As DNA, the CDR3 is TGCGCCAGCAGCTTCACGGGCGGAACCCAGTACTTC. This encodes CASSFTGGTQYF. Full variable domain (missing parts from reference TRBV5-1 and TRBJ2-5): KAGVTQTPRYLIKTRGQQVTLSCSPISGHRSVSWYQQTPGQGLQFLFEYFSETQRNKGNFPGRFSGRQFSNSRSEMNVSTLELGDSALYLCASSFTGGTQYFGPGTRLLVL.

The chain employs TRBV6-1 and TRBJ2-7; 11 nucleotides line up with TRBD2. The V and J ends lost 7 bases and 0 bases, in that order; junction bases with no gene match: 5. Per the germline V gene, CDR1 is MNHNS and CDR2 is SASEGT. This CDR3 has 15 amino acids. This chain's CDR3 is CASIPSGGISYEQYF. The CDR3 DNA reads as TGTGCCAGCATTCCTAGCGGGGGGATCTCCTACGAGCAGTACTTC.

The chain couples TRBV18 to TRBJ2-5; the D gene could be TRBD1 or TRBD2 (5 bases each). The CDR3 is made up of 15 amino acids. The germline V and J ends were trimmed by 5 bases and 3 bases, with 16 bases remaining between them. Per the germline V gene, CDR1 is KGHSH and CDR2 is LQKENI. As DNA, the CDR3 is TGTGCCAGCTCAGCCATTCCGGGACGAGAAGAGACCCAGTACTTC. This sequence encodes CASSAIPGREETQYF.

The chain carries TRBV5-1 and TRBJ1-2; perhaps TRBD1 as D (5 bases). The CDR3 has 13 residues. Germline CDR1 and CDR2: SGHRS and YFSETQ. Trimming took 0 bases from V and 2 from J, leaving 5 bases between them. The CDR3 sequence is CASSLGQNYGYTF. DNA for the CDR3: TGCGCCAGCAGCTTGGGACAGAACTATGGCTACACCTTC.